A selection of T cell receptor beta chains follows, all from one sample in a study of blood T cell repertoires in COVID-19. Assay used: immunoSEQ multiplex PCR; TCRdb lists only in-frame clones, some missing. Of fewer than 120,000 clones listed, roughly four fifths are singletons. Sample: peripheral blood. These receptors originate from a woman aged 55-70 years with acute or convalescent COVID-19. Each CDR3 is given with its conserved first and last residue. The order of the fields is D gene, clone size, J gene, V gene, CDR3 protein, CDR3 DNA. A D gene is named only where the DNA matches it firmly. Expanded clones get a size class; other rows say once, few or many, or leave the size out.

d_call: TRBD2
clone_size: .
j_call: TRBJ2-3
v_call: TRBV4-1
cdr3_aa: CASSPQSSSGGLGSDTQYF
cdr3_nt: TGCGCCAGCAGCCCCCAAAGCTCGTCGGGGGGGCTCGGGTCAGATACGCAGTATTTT

d_call: TRBD2
clone_size: .
j_call: TRBJ2-7
v_call: TRBV27
cdr3_aa: CASSFLWTSGGSYEQYF
cdr3_nt: TGTGCCAGCAGTTTTTTGTGGACTAGCGGGGGGTCCTACGAGCAGTACTTC

d_call: TRBD1
clone_size: .
j_call: TRBJ2-1
v_call: TRBV4-2
cdr3_aa: CASSPGTASSYNEQFF
cdr3_nt: TGTGCCAGCAGCCCAGGGACAGCTAGCTCCTACAATGAGCAGTTCTTC

d_call: TRBD2
clone_size: few
j_call: TRBJ2-2
v_call: TRBV13
cdr3_aa: CASSSSGTGELFF
cdr3_nt: TGTGCCAGCAGTTCTAGCGGCACCGGGGAGCTGTTTTTT

d_call: .
clone_size: .
j_call: TRBJ2-5
v_call: TRBV5-6
cdr3_aa: CASSLKGGPETQYF
cdr3_nt: TGTGCCAGCAGCTTGAAGGGGGGGCCTGAGACCCAGTACTTC

d_call: TRBD2
clone_size: .
j_call: TRBJ2-3
v_call: TRBV13
cdr3_aa: CASSPDGIAGDTDTQYF
cdr3_nt: TGTGCCAGCAGCCCCGACGGTATTGCGGGGGACACAGATACGCAGTATTTT

d_call: .
clone_size: .
j_call: TRBJ1-1
v_call: TRBV20-1
cdr3_aa: CSARGGAEAFF
cdr3_nt: TGCAGTGCTAGAGGGGGAGCTGAAGCTTTCTTT

d_call: TRBD1
clone_size: few
j_call: TRBJ1-5
v_call: TRBV6-2/TRBV6-3
cdr3_aa: CASSYWDRHSNQPQHF
cdr3_nt: TGTGCCAGCAGTTACTGGGACAGACATAGCAATCAGCCCCAGCATTTT

d_call: TRBD2
clone_size: .
j_call: TRBJ2-1
v_call: TRBV11-2
cdr3_aa: CASSFGGASYNEQFF
cdr3_nt: TGTGCCAGCAGCTTCGGGGGGGCCTCCTACAATGAGCAGTTCTTC

d_call: .
clone_size: many
j_call: TRBJ2-7
v_call: TRBV28
cdr3_aa: CASRGGGASSYEQYF
cdr3_nt: TGTGCCAGCCGAGGAGGGGGGGCGAGCTCCTACGAGCAGTACTTC

d_call: TRBD2
clone_size: .
j_call: TRBJ2-7
v_call: TRBV20-1
cdr3_aa: CSASAGGHEQYF
cdr3_nt: TGCAGTGCTAGTGCGGGGGGGCACGAGCAGTACTTC

d_call: .
clone_size: .
j_call: TRBJ2-3
v_call: TRBV30
cdr3_aa: CAWKRTATDTQYF
cdr3_nt: TGTGCCTGGAAAAGGACAGCCACAGATACGCAGTATTTT

d_call: .
clone_size: few
j_call: TRBJ1-5
v_call: TRBV7-2
cdr3_aa: CASSLVGTNSNQPQHF
cdr3_nt: TGTGCCAGCAGCTTAGTAGGGACAAATAGCAATCAGCCCCAGCATTTT

d_call: .
clone_size: few
j_call: TRBJ1-1
v_call: TRBV3-1/TRBV3-2
cdr3_aa: CASSLHGRENTEAFF
cdr3_nt: TGTGCCAGCAGCCTGCACGGGCGGGAGAACACTGAAGCTTTCTTT

d_call: .
clone_size: .
j_call: TRBJ1-3
v_call: TRBV9
cdr3_aa: CASSGDTRSGNTIYF
cdr3_nt: TGTGCCAGCAGCGGTGACACCCGCTCTGGAAACACCATATATTTT

d_call: TRBD1
clone_size: .
j_call: TRBJ1-5
v_call: TRBV20-1
cdr3_aa: CSASGGTANQPQHF
cdr3_nt: TGCAGTGCTAGTGGTGGGACAGCCAATCAGCCCCAGCATTTT

d_call: .
clone_size: .
j_call: TRBJ2-1
v_call: TRBV19
cdr3_aa: CASSIAVASHEQFF
cdr3_nt: TGTGCCAGTAGTATAGCAGTGGCTAGTCATGAGCAGTTCTTC

d_call: TRBD1
clone_size: .
j_call: TRBJ1-2
v_call: TRBV2
cdr3_aa: CASSGDRGGYTF
cdr3_nt: TGTGCCAGCAGTGGGGACAGGGGTGGCTACACCTTC

d_call: .
clone_size: once
j_call: TRBJ2-3
v_call: TRBV12-2
cdr3_aa: CASRLSEVDRRTDTQYF
cdr3_nt: TGTGCAAGTCGCTTATCGGAAGTTGACAGGCGCACAGATACGCAGTATTTT

d_call: TRBD1
clone_size: .
j_call: TRBJ1-2
v_call: TRBV9
cdr3_aa: CASSPGPGQGFGYTF
cdr3_nt: TGTGCCAGCAGCCCCGGACCGGGACAGGGGTTTGGCTACACCTTC

d_call: .
clone_size: .
j_call: TRBJ1-2
v_call: TRBV4-1
cdr3_aa: CASSQVGTGQNYGYTF
cdr3_nt: TGCGCCAGCAGCCAGGTGGGCACCGGACAAAACTATGGCTACACCTTC

d_call: .
clone_size: few
j_call: TRBJ2-3
v_call: TRBV6-5
cdr3_aa: CASSFSWTDTDTQYF
cdr3_nt: TGTGCCAGCAGCTTCAGTTGGACAGACACAGATACGCAGTATTTT

d_call: .
clone_size: few
j_call: TRBJ1-2
v_call: TRBV11-1
cdr3_aa: CASSLGAGHGYTF
cdr3_nt: TGTGCCAGCAGCTTAGGTGCAGGGCATGGCTACACCTTC

d_call: TRBD1
clone_size: .
j_call: TRBJ1-4
v_call: TRBV5-1
cdr3_aa: CASSLGGTGSEKLFF
cdr3_nt: TGCGCCAGCAGCTTGGGCGGGACAGGGAGTGAAAAACTGTTTTTT

d_call: TRBD2
clone_size: .
j_call: TRBJ2-7
v_call: TRBV30
cdr3_aa: CALGRVYF
cdr3_nt: TGTGCCCTGGGGAGGGTGTACTTC

d_call: TRBD1
clone_size: .
j_call: TRBJ1-5
v_call: TRBV18
cdr3_aa: CASSPSGGGNQPQHF
cdr3_nt: TGTGCCAGCTCACCATCAGGGGGTGGCAATCAGCCCCAGCATTTT

d_call: .
clone_size: few
j_call: TRBJ1-6
v_call: TRBV5-1
cdr3_aa: CASSLGTANSPLHF
cdr3_nt: TGCGCCAGCAGCTTGGGGACAGCCAATTCACCCCTCCACTTT

d_call: .
clone_size: .
j_call: TRBJ2-5
v_call: TRBV7-3
cdr3_aa: CASSLGPGKETQYF
cdr3_nt: TGTGCCAGCAGCCTAGGGCCGGGGAAAGAGACCCAGTACTTC

d_call: .
clone_size: .
j_call: TRBJ2-3
v_call: TRBV9
cdr3_aa: CASSVGGLRGTDTQYF
cdr3_nt: TGTGCCAGCAGCGTAGGCGGTTTGAGGGGCACAGATACGCAGTATTTT

d_call: TRBD1
clone_size: .
j_call: TRBJ2-6
v_call: TRBV5-5
cdr3_aa: CASSGGTAYSGANVLTF
cdr3_nt: TGTGCCAGCAGCGGTGGGACAGCGTACTCTGGGGCCAACGTCCTGACTTTC